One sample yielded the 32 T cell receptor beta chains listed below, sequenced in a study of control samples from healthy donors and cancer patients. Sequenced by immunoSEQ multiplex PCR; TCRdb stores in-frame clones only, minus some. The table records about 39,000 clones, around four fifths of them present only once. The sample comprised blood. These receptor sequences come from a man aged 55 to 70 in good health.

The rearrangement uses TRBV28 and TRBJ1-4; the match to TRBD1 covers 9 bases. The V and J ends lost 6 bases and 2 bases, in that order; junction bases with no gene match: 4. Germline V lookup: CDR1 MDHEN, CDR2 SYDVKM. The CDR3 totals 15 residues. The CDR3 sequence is CASSLQGATNEKLFF. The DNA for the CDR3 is TGTGCCAGCAGCTTACAGGGGGCGACTAATGAAAAACTGTTTTTT.

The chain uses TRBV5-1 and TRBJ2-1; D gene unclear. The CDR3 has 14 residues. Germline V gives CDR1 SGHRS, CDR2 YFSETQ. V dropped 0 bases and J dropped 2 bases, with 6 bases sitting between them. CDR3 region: CASSLEPTYNEQFF. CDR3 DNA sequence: TGCGCCAGCAGCTTGGAACCCACCTACAATGAGCAGTTCTTC. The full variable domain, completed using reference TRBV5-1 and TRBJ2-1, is KAGVTQTPRYLIKTRGQQVTLSCSPISGHRSVSWYQQTPGQGLQFLFEYFSETQRNKGNFPGRFSGRQFSNSRSEMNVSTLELGDSALYLCASSLEPTYNEQFFGPGTRLTVL.

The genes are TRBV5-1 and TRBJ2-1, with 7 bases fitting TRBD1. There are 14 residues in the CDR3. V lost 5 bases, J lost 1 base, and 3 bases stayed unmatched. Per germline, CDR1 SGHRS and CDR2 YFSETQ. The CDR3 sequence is CASRGTDSYNEQFF. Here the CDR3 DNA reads TGCGCCAGCAGAGGGACAGATTCCTACAATGAGCAGTTCTTC.

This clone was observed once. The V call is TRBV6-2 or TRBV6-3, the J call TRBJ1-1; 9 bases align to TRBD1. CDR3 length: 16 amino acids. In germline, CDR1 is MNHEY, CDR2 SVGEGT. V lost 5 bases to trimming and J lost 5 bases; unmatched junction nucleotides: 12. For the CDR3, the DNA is TGTGCCAGCAGTCCACGACTTGACAGGGGGGGAACTGAAGCTTTCTTT. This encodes CASSPRLDRGGTEAFF.

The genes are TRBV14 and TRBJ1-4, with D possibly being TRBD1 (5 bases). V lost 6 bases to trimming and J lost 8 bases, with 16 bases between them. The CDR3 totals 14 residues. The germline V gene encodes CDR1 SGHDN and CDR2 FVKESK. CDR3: CASSPRGFGEKLFF. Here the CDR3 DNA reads TGTGCCAGCAGTCCCCGGGGGTTTGGGGAAAAACTGTTTTTT.

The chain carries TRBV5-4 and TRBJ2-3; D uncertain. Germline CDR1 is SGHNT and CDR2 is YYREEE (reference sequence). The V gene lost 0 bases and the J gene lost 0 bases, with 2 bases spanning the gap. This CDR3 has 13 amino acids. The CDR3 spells CASSLDSTDTQYF. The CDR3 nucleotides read TGTGCCAGCAGCTTGGATAGCACAGATACGCAGTATTTT.

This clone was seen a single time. As DNA, the CDR3 is TGCGCCAGCAGCCAAGCAAATTTCGGGGTAGGGAACACTGAAGCTTTCTTT. Its protein is CASSQANFGVGNTEAFF. This sequence joins TRBV4-1 and TRBJ1-1; D remains ambiguous. The germline V and J ends were trimmed by 1 base and 1 base, with 16 bases remaining between them. Per germline, CDR1 MGHRA and CDR2 YSYEKL. The CDR3 extends over 17 amino acids.

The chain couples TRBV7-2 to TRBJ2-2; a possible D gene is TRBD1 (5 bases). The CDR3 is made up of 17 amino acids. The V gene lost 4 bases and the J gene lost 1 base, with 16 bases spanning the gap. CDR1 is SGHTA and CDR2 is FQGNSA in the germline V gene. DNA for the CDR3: TGTGCCAGCAGCTCATCACAGGTCCCGAGGAACACCGGGGAGCTGTTTTTT. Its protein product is CASSSSQVPRNTGELFF.

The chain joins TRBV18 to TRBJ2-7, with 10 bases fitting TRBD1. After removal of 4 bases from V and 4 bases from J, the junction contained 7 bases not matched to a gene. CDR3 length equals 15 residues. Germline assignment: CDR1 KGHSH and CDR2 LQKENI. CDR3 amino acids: CASSLGTGAKYEQYF. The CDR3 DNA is TGTGCCAGCTCACTCGGGACAGGGGCGAAATACGAGCAGTACTTC.

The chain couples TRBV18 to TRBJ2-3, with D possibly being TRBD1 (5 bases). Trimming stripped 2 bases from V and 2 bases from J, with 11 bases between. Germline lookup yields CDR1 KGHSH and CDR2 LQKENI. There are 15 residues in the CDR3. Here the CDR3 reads CASSPSDRFTDTQYF. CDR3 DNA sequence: TGTGCCAGCTCACCATCCGACAGATTCACAGATACGCAGTATTTT.

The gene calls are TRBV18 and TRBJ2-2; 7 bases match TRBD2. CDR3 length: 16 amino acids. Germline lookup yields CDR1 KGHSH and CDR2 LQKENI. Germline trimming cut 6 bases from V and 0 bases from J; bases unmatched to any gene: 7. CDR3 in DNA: TGTGCCAGCTCCCCTCTCGGGGGGACGAACACCGGGGAGCTGTTTTTT. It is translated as CASSPLGGTNTGELFF. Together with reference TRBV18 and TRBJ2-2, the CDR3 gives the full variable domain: NAGVMQNPRHLVRRRGQEARLRCSPMKGHSHVYWYRQLPEEGLKFMVYLQKENIIDESGMPKERFSAEFPKEGPSILRIQQVVRGDSAAYFCASSPLGGTNTGELFFGEGSRLTVL.

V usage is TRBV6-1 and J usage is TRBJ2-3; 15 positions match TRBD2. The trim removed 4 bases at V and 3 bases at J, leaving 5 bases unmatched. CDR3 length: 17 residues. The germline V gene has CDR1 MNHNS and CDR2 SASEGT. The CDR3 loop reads CASSAWTSGRVTDTQYF. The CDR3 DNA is TGTGCCAGCAGTGCGTGGACTAGCGGGAGGGTAACAGATACGCAGTATTTT.

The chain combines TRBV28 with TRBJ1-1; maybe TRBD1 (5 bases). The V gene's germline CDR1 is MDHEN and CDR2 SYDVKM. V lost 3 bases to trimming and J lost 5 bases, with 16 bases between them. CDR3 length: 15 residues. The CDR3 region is CASSLAGPGGTEAFF. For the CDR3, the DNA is TGTGCCAGCAGTTTGGCCGGGCCGGGGGGGACTGAAGCTTTCTTT.

DNA for the CDR3: TGTGCCACGGGACGGAGAACCGGGGAGCTGTTTTTT. It codes for CATGRRTGELFF. The V call is TRBV24-1, the J call TRBJ2-2; perhaps D is TRBD1 or TRBD2 (5 bases each). Germline lookup yields CDR1 KGHDR and CDR2 SFDVKD. V lost 10 bases, J lost 5 bases, and 10 bases lay in between. This CDR3 has 12 residues.

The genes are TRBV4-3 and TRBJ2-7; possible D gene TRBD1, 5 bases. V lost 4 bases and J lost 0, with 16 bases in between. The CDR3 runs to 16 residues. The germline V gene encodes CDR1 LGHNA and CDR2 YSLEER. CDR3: CASSLSVQGPSYEQYF. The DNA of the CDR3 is TGCGCCAGCAGCCTGTCTGTGCAGGGCCCCTCCTACGAGCAGTACTTC.

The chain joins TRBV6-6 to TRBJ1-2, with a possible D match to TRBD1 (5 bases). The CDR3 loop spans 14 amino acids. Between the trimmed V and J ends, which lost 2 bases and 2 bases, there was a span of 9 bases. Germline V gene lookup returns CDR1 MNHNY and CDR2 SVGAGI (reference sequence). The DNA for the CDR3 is TGTGCCAGCAGTTACACGGCAGGGAACTATGGCTACACCTTC. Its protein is CASSYTAGNYGYTF.

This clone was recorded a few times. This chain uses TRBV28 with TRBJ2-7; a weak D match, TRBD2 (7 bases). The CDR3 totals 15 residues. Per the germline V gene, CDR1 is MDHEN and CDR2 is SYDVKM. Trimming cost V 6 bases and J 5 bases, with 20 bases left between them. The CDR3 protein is CASSLPGGPPNEQYF. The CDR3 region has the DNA TGTGCCAGCAGCTTGCCCGGGGGGCCACCCAACGAGCAGTACTTC.

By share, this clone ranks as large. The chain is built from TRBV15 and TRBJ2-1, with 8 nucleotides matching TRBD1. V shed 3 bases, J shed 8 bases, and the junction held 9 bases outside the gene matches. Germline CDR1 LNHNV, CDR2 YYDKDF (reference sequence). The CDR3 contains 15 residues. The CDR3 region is CATSSQWQGADEQFF. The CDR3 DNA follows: TGTGCCACCAGCAGTCAGTGGCAGGGGGCTGATGAGCAGTTCTTC.

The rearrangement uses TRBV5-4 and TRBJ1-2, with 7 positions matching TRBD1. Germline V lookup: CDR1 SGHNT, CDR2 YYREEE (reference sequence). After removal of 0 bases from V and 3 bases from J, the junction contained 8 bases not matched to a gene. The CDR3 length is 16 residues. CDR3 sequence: CASSLAGGGSDYGYTF. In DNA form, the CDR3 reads TGTGCCAGCAGCTTGGCCGGAGGGGGCTCGGACTATGGCTACACCTTC.

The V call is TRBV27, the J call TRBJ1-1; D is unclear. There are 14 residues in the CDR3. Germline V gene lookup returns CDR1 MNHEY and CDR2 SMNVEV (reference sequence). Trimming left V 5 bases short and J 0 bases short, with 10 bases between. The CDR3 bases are TGTGCCAGCAGTATCGGACGGCTGAACACTGAAGCTTTCTTT. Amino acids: CASSIGRLNTEAFF.

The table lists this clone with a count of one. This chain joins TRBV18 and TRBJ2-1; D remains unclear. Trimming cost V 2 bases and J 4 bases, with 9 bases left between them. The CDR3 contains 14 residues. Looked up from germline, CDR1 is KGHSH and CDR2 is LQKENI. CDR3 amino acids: CASSPNGVYNEQFF. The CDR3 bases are TGTGCCAGCTCACCAAATGGAGTTTACAATGAGCAGTTCTTC.

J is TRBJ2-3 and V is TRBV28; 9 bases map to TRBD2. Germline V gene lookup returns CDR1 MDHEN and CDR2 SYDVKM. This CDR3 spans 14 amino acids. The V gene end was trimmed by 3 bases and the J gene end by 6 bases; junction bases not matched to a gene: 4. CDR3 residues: CASSFGAGGDTQYF. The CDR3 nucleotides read TGTGCCAGCAGTTTCGGGGCGGGAGGGGATACGCAGTATTTT.

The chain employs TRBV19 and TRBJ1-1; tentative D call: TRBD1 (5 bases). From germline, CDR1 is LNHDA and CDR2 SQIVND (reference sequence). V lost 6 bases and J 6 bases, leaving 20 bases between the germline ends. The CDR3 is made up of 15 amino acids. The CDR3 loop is CASSSTRSRGAEAFF. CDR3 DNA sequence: TGTGCCAGTAGCTCGACCCGAAGCCGGGGGGCTGAAGCTTTCTTT.

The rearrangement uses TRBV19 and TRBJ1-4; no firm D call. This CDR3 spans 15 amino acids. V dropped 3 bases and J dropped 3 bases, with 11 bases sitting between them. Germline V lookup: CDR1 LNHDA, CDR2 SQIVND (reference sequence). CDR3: CASSIRHWANEKLFF. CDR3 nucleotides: TGTGCCAGTAGTATTAGACATTGGGCTAATGAAAAACTGTTTTTT.

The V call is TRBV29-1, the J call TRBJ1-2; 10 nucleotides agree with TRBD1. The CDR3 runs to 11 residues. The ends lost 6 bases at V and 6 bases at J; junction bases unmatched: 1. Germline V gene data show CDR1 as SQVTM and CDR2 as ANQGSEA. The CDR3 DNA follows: TGCAGCGTGACAGGGGGCGATGGCTACACCTTC. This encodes CSVTGGDGYTF.

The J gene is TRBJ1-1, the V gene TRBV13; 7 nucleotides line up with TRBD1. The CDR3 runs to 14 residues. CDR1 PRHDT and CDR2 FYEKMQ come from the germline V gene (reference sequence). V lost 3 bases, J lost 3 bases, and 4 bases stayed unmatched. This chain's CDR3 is CASSFDRVDTEAFF. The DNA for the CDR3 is TGTGCCAGCAGCTTCGACAGGGTGGACACTGAAGCTTTCTTT. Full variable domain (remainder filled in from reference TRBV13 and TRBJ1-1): AAGVIQSPRHLIKEKRETATLKCYPIPRHDTVYWYQQGPGQDPQFLISFYEKMQSDKGSIPDRFSAQQFSDYHSELNMSSLELGDSALYFCASSFDRVDTEAFFGQGTRLTVV.

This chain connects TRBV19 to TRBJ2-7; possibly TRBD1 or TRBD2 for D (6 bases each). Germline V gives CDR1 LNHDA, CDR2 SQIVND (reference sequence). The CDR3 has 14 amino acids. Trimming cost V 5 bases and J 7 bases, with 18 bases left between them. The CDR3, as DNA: TGTGCCAGTAGTCCCCAGGCGGGAAGGGGGGAGCAGTACTTC. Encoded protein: CASSPQAGRGEQYF.

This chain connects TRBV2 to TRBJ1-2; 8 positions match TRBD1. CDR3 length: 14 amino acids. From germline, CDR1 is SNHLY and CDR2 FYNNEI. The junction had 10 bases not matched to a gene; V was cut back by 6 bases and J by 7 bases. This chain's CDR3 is CASRVDREWFGYTF. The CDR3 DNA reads TGTGCCAGCAGGGTGGACAGGGAGTGGTTTGGCTACACCTTC.

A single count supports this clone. The CDR3 reads CASSLEGIQYF. CDR3 nucleotides: TGTGCCAGCAGCTTGGAGGGCATTCAGTACTTC. The chain uses TRBV5-5 and TRBJ2-4; no clear D. V lost 0 bases and J 9 bases, leaving 4 bases between the germline ends. Per the germline V gene, CDR1 is SGHKS and CDR2 is YYEKEE (reference sequence). There are 11 residues in the CDR3.

The DNA of the CDR3 is TGTGCCAGCAGCTTAGCTAAGGGTTTTCGGGCAGCTTCCTACGAGCAGTACTTC. It encodes CASSLAKGFRAASYEQYF. This chain uses TRBV7-6 with TRBJ2-7; D unresolved. Germline V gene lookup returns CDR1 SGHVS and CDR2 FNYEAQ. V dropped 0 bases and J dropped 1 base, with 19 bases sitting between them. The CDR3 runs 18 residues.

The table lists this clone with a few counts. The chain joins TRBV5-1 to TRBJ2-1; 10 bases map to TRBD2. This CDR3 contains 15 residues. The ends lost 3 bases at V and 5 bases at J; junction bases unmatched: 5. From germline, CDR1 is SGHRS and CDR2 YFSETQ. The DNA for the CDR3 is TGCGCCAGCAGCTGGAGCGGGAGGGCCAACAATGAGCAGTTCTTC. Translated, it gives CASSWSGRANNEQFF.

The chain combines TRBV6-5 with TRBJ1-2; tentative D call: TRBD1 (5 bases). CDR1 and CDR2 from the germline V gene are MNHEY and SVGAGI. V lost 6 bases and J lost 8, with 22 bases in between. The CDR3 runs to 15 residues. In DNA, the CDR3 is TGTGCCAGCAGCCCCGTCGAGAGGGGAGAACACGGCTACACCTTC. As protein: CASSPVERGEHGYTF.